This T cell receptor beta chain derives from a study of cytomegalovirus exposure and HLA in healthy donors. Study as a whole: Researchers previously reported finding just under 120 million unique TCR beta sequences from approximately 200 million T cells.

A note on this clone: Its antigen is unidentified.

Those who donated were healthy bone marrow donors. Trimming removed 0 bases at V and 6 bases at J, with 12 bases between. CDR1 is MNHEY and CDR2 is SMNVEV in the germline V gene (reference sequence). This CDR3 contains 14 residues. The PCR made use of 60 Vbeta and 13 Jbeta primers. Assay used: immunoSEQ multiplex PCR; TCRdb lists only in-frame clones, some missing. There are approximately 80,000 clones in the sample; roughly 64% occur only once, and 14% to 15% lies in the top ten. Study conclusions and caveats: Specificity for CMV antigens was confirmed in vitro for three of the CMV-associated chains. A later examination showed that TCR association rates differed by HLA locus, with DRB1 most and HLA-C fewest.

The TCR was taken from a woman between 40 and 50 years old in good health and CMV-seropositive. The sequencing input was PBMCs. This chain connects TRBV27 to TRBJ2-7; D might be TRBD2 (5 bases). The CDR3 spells CASSLSSLGSEQYF. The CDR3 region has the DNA TGTGCCAGCAGTTTATCGTCCCTGGGGAGCGAGCAGTACTTC.